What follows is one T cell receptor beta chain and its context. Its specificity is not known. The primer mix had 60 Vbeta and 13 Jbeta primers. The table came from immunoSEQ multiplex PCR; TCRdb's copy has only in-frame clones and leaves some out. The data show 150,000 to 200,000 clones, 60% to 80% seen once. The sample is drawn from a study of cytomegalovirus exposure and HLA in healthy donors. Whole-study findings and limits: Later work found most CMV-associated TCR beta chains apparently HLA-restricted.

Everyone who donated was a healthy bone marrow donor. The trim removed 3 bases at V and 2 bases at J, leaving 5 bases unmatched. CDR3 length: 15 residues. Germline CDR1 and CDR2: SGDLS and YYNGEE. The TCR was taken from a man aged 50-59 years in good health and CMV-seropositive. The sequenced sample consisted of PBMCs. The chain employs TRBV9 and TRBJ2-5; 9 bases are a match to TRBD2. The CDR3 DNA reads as TGTGCCAGCAGCGATAGCGGGGGACCACAAGAGACCCAGTACTTC. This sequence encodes CASSDSGGPQETQYF.